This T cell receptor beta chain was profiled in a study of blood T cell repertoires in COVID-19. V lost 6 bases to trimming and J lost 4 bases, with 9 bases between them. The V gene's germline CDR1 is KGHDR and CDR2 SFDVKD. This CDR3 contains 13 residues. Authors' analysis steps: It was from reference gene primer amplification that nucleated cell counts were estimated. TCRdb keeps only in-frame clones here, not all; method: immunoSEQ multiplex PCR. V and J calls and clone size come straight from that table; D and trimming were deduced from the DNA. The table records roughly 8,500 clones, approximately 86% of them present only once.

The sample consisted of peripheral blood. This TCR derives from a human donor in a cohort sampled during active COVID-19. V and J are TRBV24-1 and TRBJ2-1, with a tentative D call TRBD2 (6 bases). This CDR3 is CATSIGTYNEQFF. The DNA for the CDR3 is TGTGCCACCAGTATCGGGACTTACAATGAGCAGTTCTTC.